The T cell receptor beta chain under discussion was sequenced for a study of spatial heterogeneity in lung cancer. Study information: Consistent detection of more beta-chain than alpha-chain sequences was observed. The mean occurrence of each unique TCR and UMI combination in raw reads exceeded ten.

The time point was: sample taken at primary tumor resection. Whole RNA obtained from tumor, nontumor lung or frozen PBMC underwent sequencing without sorting. Concerning this clonotype itself: This beta chain came through as a stray read in a library set up for alpha chains, and its size says little.

TCRdb itself ran the 5' RACE reads through MiXCR, one entry per CDR3 protein. Seen here are several hundred distinct CDR3 sequences, over 45% observed once, and the top ten hold roughly 13%. The germline V and J ends were trimmed by 0 bases and 0 bases, with 12 bases remaining between them. CDR1 and CDR2 from the germline V gene are SGDLS and YYNGEE. This CDR3 contains 17 residues. The chain recombines TRBV9 with TRBJ2-2; weak D call: TRBD1 (6 bases). Sequenced here: PBMCs, sampled at surgery. The receptor was derived from a male donor with early-stage non-small cell lung cancer. The CDR3 is CASSVGADSPNTGELFF. DNA for the CDR3: TGTGCCAGCAGCGTAGGTGCGGACAGCCCGAACACCGGGGAGCTGTTTTTT.